This T cell receptor beta chain was obtained from a study of glioma-infiltrating T cells. This clonotype was observed at least ten times. What it binds is unknown. General study points: Gliomas, especially low-grade, showed above-expected tissue-blood divergence; non-neoplastic patients showed below. Only very few CDR3 sequences appeared in both tissue and blood.

Amplification of TCR alpha and beta CDR3 regions from RNA used iRepertoire nested multiplex PCR. One-step reverse transcription and amplification started from around 100-400 ng of tissue mRNA or PBMC total RNA. TCRdb independently ran MiXCR on the multiplex PCR reads; one entry per CDR3 protein. The repertoire holds about 110,000 distinct CDR3 sequences, with around 25% as singletons. Germline loops: CDR1 DFQATT, CDR2 SNEGSKA (reference sequence). The CDR3 loop spans 14 amino acids. Deletions cut 7 bases from V and 2 bases from J, with 15 bases between. V and J are TRBV20-1 and TRBJ1-5, with D uncertain. The sequencing input was glioma tissue, nonneoplastic brain tissue, or PBMCs (not recorded which). This sequence was found in a human donor with low-grade glioma or glioblastoma, undergoing nonglioma brain surgery, or in good health (not recorded which). CDR3 DNA sequence: TGCAGTGTTATTATCCCGGGAGGCAATCAGCCCCAGCATTTT. As protein: CSVIIPGGNQPQHF.